Listed here are 8 T cell receptor beta chains from one sample, sequenced in a study of a mutant IDH1 vaccine in newly diagnosed glioma. Documented time point: week 23, last vaccination. A 20-mer mutant IDH1 peptide at 300 ug was injected subcutaneously with topical imiquimod. Only in-frame clones appear in the TCRdb table, and some are missing; sequencing was by immunoSEQ multiplex PCR. The profile shows approximately 44,000 clones, approximately 84% of them singletons. Antigens for these TCRs are unknown. The sequences come from PBMCs, collected from a glioma patient whose treatment included an IDH1 peptide vaccine. Every receptor here comes from a woman aged 18-30 years with glioma. Some clones in this sample may be carry-over from other donors' samples.

This sequence joins TRBV19 and TRBJ2-7; D is possibly TRBD1 or TRBD2 (5 bases each). This CDR3 comprises 11 residues. CDR1 and CDR2 from the germline V gene are LNHDA and SQIVND (reference sequence). V lost 9 bases, J lost 6 bases, and 12 bases lay in between. The CDR3, as DNA: TGTGCCAGCACTCTCGGGACCGAGCAGTACTTC. Amino acids: CASTLGTEQYF.

This clone was detected a few times. The chain recombines TRBV19 with TRBJ1-3, with D uncertain. Germline V CDR1 and CDR2: LNHDA, SQIVND (reference sequence). The CDR3 length is 15 residues. The V gene lost 0 bases and the J gene lost 4 bases, with 10 bases spanning the gap. For the CDR3, the DNA is TGTGCCAGTAGTATAGATCTCGGGTCCGGAAACACCATATATTTT. This translates into CASSIDLGSGNTIYF.

J is TRBJ2-1 and V is TRBV11-3; 12 positions match TRBD2. The ends lost 6 bases at V and 0 bases at J; junction bases unmatched: 9. CDR1 is SGHNT and CDR2 is YENEEA in the germline V gene. The CDR3 spans 18 residues. The DNA of the CDR3 is TGTGCCAGCAGAGCCGGGACTAGCGGGTTCAGCTCCTACAATGAGCAGTTCTTC. It specifies CASRAGTSGFSSYNEQFF.

Here the CDR3 reads CASSLASVTHNNSPLHF. DNA of the CDR3: TGTGCCAGCAGCTTAGCTTCCGTGACTCATAATAATTCACCCCTCCACTTT. The chain is built from TRBV5-8 and TRBJ1-6; D not certain. The germline V gene has CDR1 SGHTS and CDR2 YDEGEE. The V and J ends lost 2 bases and 5 bases respectively, with 17 bases between them. This CDR3 is 17 amino acids long.

This clone has a single count. The V call is TRBV19, the J call TRBJ2-1, with 7 bases fitting TRBD2. This CDR3 region has 15 residues. Germline values: CDR1 LNHDA, CDR2 SQIVND (reference sequence). V was clipped by 4 bases and J by 8 bases; unmatched bases: 11. CDR3 region: CASSRYGQREDEQFF. The CDR3 DNA sequence: TGTGCCAGTAGTAGGTACGGCCAGCGGGAAGATGAGCAGTTCTTC.

The rearrangement links TRBV6-5 to TRBJ1-5; D remains unclear. Germline loops: CDR1 MNHEY, CDR2 SVGAGI. This CDR3 is 13 amino acids long. The V end lost 2 bases, the J end lost 2 bases, and 4 bases lay between the germline ends. CDR3 region: CASSYGRNQPQHF. Written as DNA, the CDR3 is TGTGCCAGCAGTTACGGCCGCAATCAGCCCCAGCATTTT.

The chain recombines TRBV5-4 with TRBJ2-1; D is ambiguous. V lost 3 bases and J lost 4, with 5 bases in between. CDR1 is SGHNT, CDR2 YYREEE, per germline (reference sequence). The CDR3 consists of 12 residues. CDR3 DNA: TGTGCCAGCAGCTACGGGTACAATGAGCAGTTCTTC. Translating gives CASSYGYNEQFF. Filled out from reference TRBV5-4 and TRBJ2-1, the complete variable domain reads ETGVTQSPTHLIKTRGQQVTLRCSSQSGHNTVSWYQQALGQGPQFIFQYYREEENGRGNFPPRFSGLQFPNYSSELNVNALELDDSALYLCASSYGYNEQFFGPGTRLTVL.

This chain links TRBV2 with TRBJ1-3; D call uncertain. V was clipped by 4 bases and J by 2 bases, with 15 bases between them. The CDR3 extends over 16 amino acids. Germline V lookup: CDR1 SNHLY, CDR2 FYNNEI. CDR3 sequence reads: CASSADGGMAGNTIYF. The CDR3 coding sequence is TGTGCCAGCAGTGCGGACGGTGGGATGGCTGGAAACACCATATATTTT.